A selection of T cell receptor beta chains follows, all from one sample in a study of PD-L1 blockade in urothelial cancer. The assay was immunoSEQ multiplex PCR, and TCRdb's table has in-frame clones only and misses some. The repertoire holds some 75,000 clones, more than 85% seen once, with roughly 0.8% in the top ten. The specimen comprised PBMCs, sampled around atezolizumab (anti-PD-L1) treatment. Every receptor here comes from a woman of 80 years or more with urothelial cancer. Both conserved end residues are trimmed from each CDR3. A D gene is named only where the DNA matches it firmly.

J gene | D gene | V gene | CDR3 protein
TRBJ2-7 | NA | TRBV28 | ASRRTGNLYEQY
TRBJ2-7 | TRBD1 | TRBV19 | ASSVGQGVSYEQY
TRBJ2-7 | NA | TRBV5-1 | ASSFDSYEQY
TRBJ2-5 | TRBD2 | TRBV30 | AWDTGTSIQETQY
TRBJ1-1 | NA | TRBV6-6 | ASSKRTDPGIPEAF
TRBJ2-1 | TRBD1 | TRBV9 | ASSHTTGTGMSEQF
TRBJ1-2 | TRBD1 | TRBV2 | ASSEPPPGQGAYGYT
TRBJ2-3 | TRBD2 | TRBV6-5 | ASSSPGGPTDTQY
TRBJ2-7 | NA | TRBV14 | ASSQDSSYEQY
TRBJ1-5 | TRBD1 | TRBV19 | ASSGTGNQPQH
TRBJ2-1 | NA | TRBV7-6 | ASSLATLAETDNEQF
TRBJ1-2 | NA | TRBV9 | ASSAEGGYT
TRBJ2-1 | NA | TRBV5-4 | ASSSGLAVRSSYNEQF
TRBJ1-5 | NA | TRBV11-2 | ASSAGGNQPQH
TRBJ2-1 | NA | TRBV2 | ASSEGGRRLVNEQF
TRBJ1-5 | NA | TRBV28 | ASSFSGSNQPQH
TRBJ1-1 | NA | TRBV6-5 | ASSPRGADTEAF
TRBJ2-1 | TRBD2 | TRBV5-1 | ASSRGSGYYNEQF
TRBJ2-3 | TRBD1 | TRBV27 | ASSFIQGEVRD
TRBJ2-3 | TRBD2 | TRBV9 | ASSPGTSGPDTQY
TRBJ2-7 | TRBD1 | TRBV19 | ASSMEDRYSYEQY
TRBJ1-2 | TRBD1 | TRBV27 | ASSLSGTANYGYT
TRBJ2-1 | TRBD2 | TRBV14 | ASSQWGLADYNEQF
TRBJ2-3 | TRBD2 | TRBV30 | AWSRRRERTDTQY
TRBJ2-1 | NA | TRBV5-6 | ASSGALNEQF
TRBJ1-2 | NA | TRBV29-1 | SVSPWGNYGYT
TRBJ1-2 | TRBD1 | TRBV19 | ASRIGQGGYT
TRBJ2-7 | NA | TRBV9 | ASSVGTDIYEQY
TRBJ2-7 | TRBD2 | TRBV28 | ASSTRPHGRAPYEQY
TRBJ1-2 | NA | TRBV6-1 | ASSGQGYGYT
TRBJ1-1 | NA | TRBV5-1 | ASSLRWGGNTEAF
TRBJ2-5 | NA | TRBV29-1 | SVEFPRGTARGETQY
TRBJ2-7 | TRBD1 | TRBV7-8 | ASSLRQGAGEQY
TRBJ1-5 | TRBD1 | TRBV30 | AWNRGDSRNQPQH
TRBJ1-5 | TRBD1 | TRBV27 | ASSSNRGVGPQH
TRBJ1-2 | NA | TRBV13 | ASSLGTARTSGYT
TRBJ2-3 | TRBD2 | TRBV6-6 | ASSTSGGITDTQY
TRBJ2-2 | TRBD2 | TRBV27 | ASSLFSAGADTGELF
TRBJ1-2 | TRBD1 | TRBV5-1 | ASSQGTGDNYGYT
TRBJ1-1 | NA | TRBV28 | ASTTGGEAF
TRBJ1-2 | TRBD1 | TRBV7-2 | ASRPTGQGGYGYT
TRBJ1-2 | NA | TRBV18 | ASSPERGTSNYGYT
TRBJ1-2 | NA | TRBV6-5 | ASRGRTEHGYT
TRBJ2-3 | TRBD2 | TRBV5-1 | ASSSWDSGRVGDTQY
TRBJ1-4 | NA | TRBV6-1 | ASSEKGRWNEKLF
TRBJ2-3 | TRBD1 | TRBV18 | ASSPRQGGTDTQY
TRBJ1-1 | TRBD1 | TRBV28 | ASSPPGQLMNTEAF
TRBJ2-3 | NA | TRBV27 | ASSPDFRTDTQY
TRBJ1-1 | TRBD1 | TRBV28 | ASSPPGGQGANTEAF
TRBJ2-5 | TRBD1 | TRBV10-3 | AISASSTGGLNEQY
TRBJ2-2 | TRBD2 | TRBV6-5 | ASSYSALAGLGELF
TRBJ1-1 | TRBD1 | TRBV7-2 | ASNKDRGNTEAF